This passage covers 20 T cell receptor beta chains from one sample sequenced in a study of OX40 agonist ivuxolimab in advanced cancers. Sequencing used immunoSEQ multiplex PCR; TCRdb keeps in-frame clones, though not all of them. The table includes 25,000 to 35,000 clones, roughly 83% detected once. Sequences were derived from CD4+ or CD8+ T cells sorted from blood, sampled in a trial of the OX40 agonist ivuxolimab. These receptors were collected from an adult with an advanced solid tumor such as melanoma, head and neck, liver or kidney cancer.

This chain's CDR3 is CASSARQGEGGGANVLTF. CDR3 DNA: TGTGCCAGCAGCGCCCGACAGGGAGAGGGAGGTGGGGCCAACGTCCTGACTTTC. This chain links TRBV7-9 with TRBJ2-6; D is perhaps TRBD1 (7 bases). The CDR3 is 18 residues long. V lost 5 bases, J lost 3 bases, and 20 bases lay in between. Germline values: CDR1 SEHNR, CDR2 FQNEAQ (reference sequence).

J is TRBJ2-3 and V is TRBV5-1; D may be TRBD1 (6 bases). This CDR3 contains 15 residues. The V and J ends lost 5 bases and 0 bases respectively, with 13 bases between them. Germline CDR1 reads SGHRS; CDR2 reads YFSETQ. CDR3 region: CASSLTGASTDTQYF. In DNA form, the CDR3 reads TGCGCCAGCAGTTTGACAGGAGCTAGCACAGATACGCAGTATTTT.

Only one count was recorded for this clone. The genes are TRBV25-1 and TRBJ2-3, with 8 bases that match TRBD1. V trimming: 1 base; J trimming: 2 bases; junction bases outside the gene matches: 2. The CDR3 sequence is 15 residues long. Per the germline V gene, CDR1 is MGHDK and CDR2 is SYGVNS. The CDR3 is CASSESDRVTDTQYF. Written as DNA, the CDR3 is TGTGCCAGCAGTGAATCGGACAGGGTCACAGATACGCAGTATTTT.

This clone has a handful of counts. The gene calls are TRBV13 and TRBJ1-1; D not resolved. The CDR3 totals 14 residues. V lost 6 bases, J lost 5 bases, and 16 bases lay in between. The germline V gene has CDR1 PRHDT and CDR2 FYEKMQ (reference sequence). DNA of the CDR3: TGTGCCAGCAGATCTAGTGAGAGGAGGACTGAAGCTTTCTTT. Protein: CASRSSERRTEAFF.

The V gene is TRBV4-2, the J gene TRBJ2-7; D tentatively fits TRBD1 or TRBD2 (6 bases each). Trimming left V 1 base short and J 2 bases short, with 15 bases between. CDR3 length: 16 amino acids. Germline CDR1 and CDR2: LGHNA and YNFKEQ. The CDR3 loop reads CASSQVWGALTYEQYF. The CDR3 DNA follows: TGTGCCAGCAGCCAAGTTTGGGGGGCCTTAACCTACGAGCAGTACTTC.

The rearrangement joins TRBV27 to TRBJ1-1; TRBD1 is a possible D gene (6 bases). Per the germline V gene, CDR1 is MNHEY and CDR2 is SMNVEV (reference sequence). V lost 6 bases and J 8 bases, leaving 16 bases between the germline ends. CDR3 length equals 13 residues. CDR3 nucleotide sequence: TGTGCCAGCAGCCCCACGGCGGGGGCGGAAGCTTTCTTT. Its translation is CASSPTAGAEAFF.

This chain uses TRBV10-3 with TRBJ2-7; D may be TRBD1 (6 bases). This CDR3 has 13 residues. Germline V gene sequence: CDR1 ENHRY, CDR2 SYGVKD. Trimming left V 4 bases short and J 6 bases short, with 13 bases between. DNA for the CDR3: TGTGCCATCAGTGGGTCAGGGGTCGTCGAGCAGTACTTC. Protein product: CAISGSGVVEQYF.

The chain has TRBV5-1 and TRBJ2-7; D unresolved. The CDR3 runs 14 residues. V lost 7 bases and J 4 bases, leaving 18 bases between the germline ends. Germline V gives CDR1 SGHRS, CDR2 YFSETQ. In DNA, the CDR3 is TGCGCCAGCTGCCTAGGCCCGGTTACATACGAGCAGTACTTC. Its protein is CASCLGPVTYEQYF.

This clone was picked up one time. V usage is TRBV9 and J usage is TRBJ2-1; no clear D gene. This CDR3 spans 16 amino acids. The germline V gene has CDR1 SGDLS and CDR2 YYNGEE. V lost 0 bases and J lost 3, with 13 bases in between. CDR3 protein: CASSVAGSADYNEQFF. CDR3 sequence (DNA): TGTGCCAGCAGCGTAGCTGGCAGCGCCGACTACAATGAGCAGTTCTTC.

The chain couples TRBV28 to TRBJ2-1, with 11 bases identical to TRBD1. Germline CDR1 is MDHEN and CDR2 is SYDVKM. The CDR3 sequence is 18 residues long. Losses at the gene ends were 5 bases for V and 2 bases for J; bases not matched to a gene: 11. This CDR3 reads CASSLHRRTGGTYNEQFF. CDR3 coding DNA: TGTGCCAGCAGTCTCCACCGCAGGACAGGGGGCACCTACAATGAGCAGTTCTTC.

The chain uses TRBV11-2 and TRBJ2-7, with D maybe TRBD1 (5 bases). The germline V gene has CDR1 SGHAT and CDR2 FQNNGV. The CDR3 has 16 amino acids. V was pared by 2 bases and J by 6 bases, with 20 bases between. CDR3 protein: CASSLNKNRQFGEQYF. The CDR3 DNA reads TGTGCCAGCAGCTTAAATAAAAACAGGCAGTTTGGCGAGCAGTACTTC.

V gene TRBV7-2 combines with J gene TRBJ2-7, with D possibly TRBD2 on 6 matching bases. The CDR3 loop spans 16 amino acids. Germline V gene lookup returns CDR1 SGHTA and CDR2 FQGNSA. V was shortened by 4 bases and J by 0 bases, with 16 bases between the two germline ends. This CDR3 is CASSSHPGVSSYEQYF. In nucleotides, the CDR3 is TGTGCCAGCAGCTCACACCCGGGGGTGAGCTCCTACGAGCAGTACTTC. The full variable domain, its missing parts supplied by reference TRBV7-2 and TRBJ2-7, is GAGVSQSPSNKVTEKGKDVELRCDPISGHTALYWYRQSLGQGLEFLIYFQGNSAPDKSGLPSDRFSAERTGGSVSTLTIQRTQQEDSAVYLCASSSHPGVSSYEQYFGPGTRLTVT.

The genes are TRBV29-1 and TRBJ2-2; no firm D call. V shed 2 bases and J shed 1 base, with 14 bases lying between them. The V gene's germline CDR1 is SQVTM and CDR2 ANQGSEA. The CDR3 has 16 amino acids. The CDR3 region is CSVENPPGRNTGELFF. The DNA of the CDR3 is TGCAGCGTTGAAAACCCTCCGGGTCGGAACACCGGGGAGCTGTTTTTT.

The chain has TRBV4-1 and TRBJ1-5; D gene ambiguous. The germline CDR1 and CDR2 sequences are MGHRA and YSYEKL. Trimming shortened V by 0 bases and J by 3 bases, and 9 bases separated the two germline ends. This CDR3 spans 15 amino acids. CDR3 protein: CASSQDMGHNQPQHF. CDR3 nucleotide sequence: TGCGCCAGCAGCCAAGATATGGGTCACAATCAGCCCCAGCATTTT.

Here the CDR3 DNA reads TGTGCCAGCAGCTTAGGTGGCCCCAGGGGCTCTGGGGCCAACGTCCTGACTTTC. It encodes CASSLGGPRGSGANVLTF. The chain links TRBV7-6 to TRBJ2-6; D might be TRBD1 (6 bases). The V and J ends lost 1 base and 0 bases respectively, with 13 bases between them. CDR3 length equals 18 residues. Germline CDR1 SGHVS, CDR2 FNYEAQ.

This clone was seen only once. V usage is TRBV4-3 and J usage is TRBJ2-6; D is ambiguous. Germline V CDR1 and CDR2: LGHNA, YSLEER. The CDR3 is 16 amino acids. The V and J ends lost 0 bases and 1 base respectively, with 7 bases between them. The CDR3 DNA reads TGCGCCAGCAGCCAAGAAGGAGTATCTGGGGCCAACGTCCTGACTTTC. This encodes CASSQEGVSGANVLTF.

CDR3 DNA: TGTGCCAGCAGCAATACAGATACGCAGTATTTT. This encodes CASSNTDTQYF. This rearrangement joins TRBV7-9 to TRBJ2-3; D is unclear. Deletions cut 5 bases from V and 3 bases from J, with 3 bases between. Per the germline V gene, CDR1 is SEHNR and CDR2 is FQNEAQ (reference sequence). The CDR3 loop spans 11 amino acids. Full variable domain (remainder filled in from reference TRBV7-9 and TRBJ2-3): DTGVSQNPRHKITKRGQNVTFRCDPISEHNRLYWYRQTLGQGPEFLTYFQNEAQLEKSRLLSDRFSAERPKGSFSTLEIQRTEQGDSAMYLCASSNTDTQYFGPGTRLTVL.

The V gene is TRBV28, the J gene TRBJ1-2; weak D call: TRBD1 (6 bases). The V gene's germline CDR1 is MDHEN and CDR2 SYDVKM. V was shortened by 11 bases and J by 1 base, with 17 bases between the two germline ends. The CDR3 contains 14 residues. CDR3 in amino acids: CAARGPNYNYGYTF. In nucleotides, the CDR3 is TGTGCCGCCAGGGGACCGAATTATAACTATGGCTACACCTTC.

This sequence joins TRBV9 and TRBJ2-5, with 9 nucleotides matching TRBD1. J gave up 5 bases and V 4 bases, and 6 bases lay outside the gene matches. This CDR3 has 14 amino acids. Germline CDR1 SGDLS, CDR2 YYNGEE. The CDR3 spells CASSPQGAWETQYF. CDR3 in DNA: TGTGCCAGCAGCCCACAGGGGGCGTGGGAGACCCAGTACTTC. The variable domain in full, completed from reference TRBV9 and TRBJ2-5, reads DSGVTQTPKHLITATGQRVTLRCSPRSGDLSVYWYQQSLDQGLQFLIQYYNGEERAKGNILERFSAQQFPDLHSELNLSSLELGDSALYFCASSPQGAWETQYFGPGTRLLVL.

V is TRBV27 and J is TRBJ2-2, with D unclear. V lost 6 bases to trimming and J lost 8 bases, with 16 bases between them. This CDR3 is built from 14 residues. Germline V gene lookup returns CDR1 MNHEY and CDR2 SMNVEV (reference sequence). CDR3 sequence: CASRGHRGVGELFF. In nucleotides, the CDR3 is TGTGCCAGCAGGGGTCACCGAGGTGTTGGGGAGCTGTTTTTT.